One sample yielded the 27 T cell receptor beta chains listed below, sequenced in a study of cytomegalovirus exposure and HLA in healthy donors. PCR amplification relied on 60 Vbeta primers (plus 13 Jbeta primers). Clones were sequenced by immunoSEQ multiplex PCR, and TCRdb holds only the in-frame ones, with some missing. This sample's clone table lists about 200,000 clones. Sequencing was performed on PBMCs. The receptors shown here come from a girl aged 2 to 9 in good health and CMV-seropositive.

The rearrangement joins TRBV10-1 to TRBJ2-1, with 7 nucleotides matching TRBD2. CDR1 WNHNN and CDR2 SYGVQD come from the germline V gene (reference sequence). The CDR3 runs 15 residues. After removal of 3 bases from V and 4 bases from J, the junction contained 6 bases not matched to a gene. The CDR3 bases are TGCGCCAGCAGTGACGGGTCGGGAGGTTACAATGAGCAGTTCTTC. This codes for CASSDGSGGYNEQFF.

This chain links TRBV6-4 with TRBJ2-2, with D unresolved. Germline V lookup: CDR1 MRHNA, CDR2 SNTAGT. This CDR3 is 13 amino acids long. Trimming pared 3 bases from V and 2 bases from J, leaving 4 bases between. CDR3 DNA: TGTGCCAGCAGTGAGACTAACACCGGGGAGCTGTTTTTT. Translated, it gives CASSETNTGELFF.

The chain joins TRBV5-1 to TRBJ2-3, with 13 bases identical to TRBD2. The germline gives CDR1 SGHRS, CDR2 YFSETQ. V shed 8 bases and J 3 bases; nucleotides not matched to a gene: 9. The CDR3 loop spans 16 amino acids. DNA of the CDR3: TGCGCCAGTTCCGTACTAGCGGGAGGGCCGACAGATACGCAGTATTTT. Residues: CASSVLAGGPTDTQYF.

V is TRBV15 and J is TRBJ2-7; D might be TRBD2 (6 bases). The CDR3 spans 15 residues. The germline CDR1 and CDR2 sequences are LNHNV and YYDKDF (reference sequence). The V and J ends lost 0 bases and 7 bases respectively, with 16 bases between them. The CDR3 nucleotides are TGTGCCACCAGCAGAGAACCGGGAGCCCCCTCGGAGCAGTACTTC. It is translated as CATSREPGAPSEQYF.

The chain couples TRBV6-4 to TRBJ2-7; 8 bases are shared with TRBD1. Germline CDR1 is MRHNA and CDR2 is SNTAGT. Trimming cost V 0 bases and J 4 bases; bases outside gene matches: 5. The CDR3 runs 15 residues. Written as DNA, the CDR3 is TGTGCCAGCAGTGACTCGACAGGGGCTTGGTACGAGCAGTACTTC. Its protein is CASSDSTGAWYEQYF.

The chain is built from TRBV18 and TRBJ2-1, with D tentatively TRBD1 (6 bases). V dropped 5 bases and J dropped 4 bases, with 9 bases sitting between them. CDR1 is KGHSH and CDR2 is LQKENI in the germline V gene. The CDR3 runs to 13 residues. The CDR3 DNA follows: TGTGCCAGCTCATCGACAGGATACAATGAGCAGTTCTTC. This translates into CASSSTGYNEQFF.

J is TRBJ2-7 and V is TRBV28, with 10 bases identical to TRBD1. With 6 bases clipped from V and 6 bases from J, the junction kept 8 bases outside the gene matches. The CDR3 loop spans 14 amino acids. Germline CDR1 reads MDHEN; CDR2 reads SYDVKM. The CDR3 here is CASSWDRGGGEQYF. In DNA, the CDR3 is TGTGCCAGCAGCTGGGACAGGGGAGGGGGCGAGCAGTACTTC. Based on the CDR3 plus reference TRBV28 and TRBJ2-7, the full variable domain is DVKVTQSSRYLVKRTGEKVFLECVQDMDHENMFWYRQDPGLGLRLIYFSYDVKMKEKGDIPEGYSVSREKKERFSLILESASTNQTSMYLCASSWDRGGGEQYFGPGTRLTVT.

The chain joins TRBV28 to TRBJ2-5; D not certain. V lost 7 bases and J 1 base, leaving 13 bases between the germline ends. Germline CDR1 is MDHEN and CDR2 is SYDVKM. The length of the CDR3 is 14 residues. CDR3 bases: TGTGCCAGCACGTTCGAAGGCGGCCAAGAGACCCAGTACTTC. Its protein product is CASTFEGGQETQYF.

V usage is TRBV5-1 and J usage is TRBJ1-1; 7 positions match TRBD1. The CDR3 length is 13 residues. Germline assignment: CDR1 SGHRS and CDR2 YFSETQ. J gave up 8 bases and V 2 bases, and 6 bases lay outside the gene matches. The CDR3 DNA follows: TGCGCCAGCAGCTTTCTCCGGACAGGAGAAGCTTTCTTT. Encoded protein: CASSFLRTGEAFF.

The chain combines TRBV5-1 with TRBJ1-4, with 8 bases lining up with TRBD1. With V trimmed by 4 bases and J by 10 bases, 21 bases remained unmatched. Germline values: CDR1 SGHRS, CDR2 YFSETQ. There are 18 residues in the CDR3. CDR3 nucleotides: TGCGCCAGCAGCCCCCAAAACCGCACACAGGGGGTTAAGGGAAAACTGTTTTTT. It specifies CASSPQNRTQGVKGKLFF.

V and J are TRBV5-6 and TRBJ2-3; D not certain. From germline, CDR1 is SGHDT and CDR2 YYEEEE. Between the trimmed V and J ends, which lost 5 bases and 0 bases, there was a span of 13 bases. This CDR3 contains 15 residues. The DNA of the CDR3 is TGTGCCAGCAGTGCCGGTTCCACGAGCACAGATACGCAGTATTTT. This codes for CASSAGSTSTDTQYF.

The V and J genes are TRBV6-1 and TRBJ1-1; D remains ambiguous. V shed 0 bases and J shed 3 bases, with 5 bases lying between them. The CDR3 is made up of 13 amino acids. The germline V gene encodes CDR1 MNHNS and CDR2 SASEGT. CDR3 in DNA: TGTGCCAGCAGTGAAGCGCGGGACACTGAAGCTTTCTTT. Protein sequence: CASSEARDTEAFF.

The V and J genes are TRBV19 and TRBJ2-7, with 14 bases identical to TRBD2. Germline assignment: CDR1 LNHDA and CDR2 SQIVND (reference sequence). The CDR3 is 16 amino acids. V was clipped by 10 bases and J by 1 base; unmatched bases: 9. The CDR3 here is CATGTSGRRGSYEQYF. The CDR3 bases are TGTGCCACCGGGACTAGCGGGAGAAGAGGGTCCTACGAGCAGTACTTC.

CDR3 sequence: CASSLDRGNRETQYF. CDR3 sequence (DNA): TGTGCCAGCAGCTTAGACAGGGGGAATCGCGAGACCCAGTACTTC. V and J are TRBV7-2 and TRBJ2-5; 8 nucleotides agree with TRBD1. The CDR3 is 15 residues long. Losses at the gene ends were 1 base for V and 5 bases for J; bases not matched to a gene: 6. Germline CDR1 SGHTA, CDR2 FQGNSA.

The J gene is TRBJ2-5, the V gene TRBV5-1, with D perhaps matching TRBD1 (6 bases). The CDR3 has 13 residues. CDR1 and CDR2 (germline): SGHRS, YFSETQ. V gave up 3 bases and J gave up 2 bases, with 8 bases separating them. The CDR3 sequence: CASSYGTQETQYF. The CDR3 DNA reads TGCGCCAGCAGCTACGGGACACAAGAGACCCAGTACTTC. Filled out from reference TRBV5-1 and TRBJ2-5, the complete variable domain reads KAGVTQTPRYLIKTRGQQVTLSCSPISGHRSVSWYQQTPGQGLQFLFEYFSETQRNKGNFPGRFSGRQFSNSRSEMNVSTLELGDSALYLCASSYGTQETQYFGPGTRLLVL.

This rearrangement joins TRBV11-2 to TRBJ2-5; 15 positions match TRBD2. Looked up from germline, CDR1 is SGHAT and CDR2 is FQNNGV. This CDR3 spans 17 amino acids. V shed 5 bases and J 5 bases; nucleotides not matched to a gene: 9. CDR3 protein: CASSLLGLAGGPETQYF. CDR3 sequence (DNA): TGTGCCAGCAGCCTACTCGGACTAGCGGGAGGGCCGGAGACCCAGTACTTC.

The J gene is TRBJ2-7, the V gene TRBV28; TRBD1 agrees at 8 bases. The CDR3 has 14 residues. CDR1 is MDHEN, CDR2 SYDVKM, per germline. After removal of 5 bases from V and 5 bases from J, the junction contained 8 bases not matched to a gene. CDR3 DNA sequence: TGTGCCAGCAGTAACGGACAGGGATGGAACGAGCAGTACTTC. This codes for CASSNGQGWNEQYF.

The rearrangement uses TRBV19 and TRBJ2-2; the D gene is possibly TRBD1 (5 bases). V lost 2 bases to trimming and J lost 5 bases, with 12 bases between them. The CDR3 runs 15 residues. Germline-derived CDR1 and CDR2 are LNHDA and SQIVND (reference sequence). The CDR3 loop is CASSIIRVGTGELFF. In nucleotides, the CDR3 is TGTGCCAGTAGTATAATCAGGGTTGGAACCGGGGAGCTGTTTTTT.

The rearrangement links TRBV18 to TRBJ2-1; TRBD1 aligns across 7 bases. This CDR3 is built from 15 residues. With 6 bases clipped from V and 0 bases from J, the junction kept 5 bases outside the gene matches. CDR1 is KGHSH and CDR2 is LQKENI in the germline V gene. CDR3 in DNA: TGTGCCAGCTCCATGACAGGGAGCTCCTACAATGAGCAGTTCTTC. It encodes CASSMTGSSYNEQFF. Variable domain in full (rest from reference TRBV18 and TRBJ2-1): NAGVMQNPRHLVRRRGQEARLRCSPMKGHSHVYWYRQLPEEGLKFMVYLQKENIIDESGMPKERFSAEFPKEGPSILRIQQVVRGDSAAYFCASSMTGSSYNEQFFGPGTRLTVL.

This chain connects TRBV2 to TRBJ2-1; 7 nucleotides agree with TRBD2. Unmatched junction bases numbered 7, after V lost 5 bases and J lost 3 bases. The CDR3 runs 15 residues. In germline, CDR1 is SNHLY, CDR2 FYNNEI. CDR3 region: CASSKWEGLYNEQFF. The CDR3 DNA reads TGTGCCAGCAGTAAGTGGGAGGGACTCTACAATGAGCAGTTCTTC.

CDR3 sequence reads: CASSVRGCRGCFF. In DNA form, the CDR3 reads TGTGCCAGCAGTGTCAGAGGGTGCAGGGGATGTTTCTTT. J is TRBJ1-1 and V is TRBV6-1; TRBD1 might be the D (6 bases). The CDR3 spans 13 residues. Trimming shortened V by 4 bases and J by 13 bases, and 19 bases separated the two germline ends. Germline CDR1 reads MNHNS; CDR2 reads SASEGT.

The rearrangement links TRBV7-8 to TRBJ2-3; D gene unclear. The germline V gene encodes CDR1 SGHVS and CDR2 FQNEAQ. The CDR3 length is 11 residues. The V gene lost 9 bases and the J gene lost 6 bases, with 10 bases spanning the gap. CDR3 coding DNA: TGTGCCAGTTCCGACTTGGATACGCAGTATTTT. This gives the protein CASSDLDTQYF.

V and J are TRBV16 and TRBJ2-4; a possible D gene is TRBD2 (6 bases). The germline CDR1 and CDR2 sequences are KGHSY and FQNENV. V was cut by 7 bases and J by 4 bases, with 23 bases left in between. The CDR3 totals 17 residues. The CDR3 bases are TGTGCCAGCACAAGGGGCGCTCGTCAGGGAGGAAAAAACATTCAGTACTTC. Protein sequence: CASTRGARQGGKNIQYF.

The J gene is TRBJ1-1, the V gene TRBV29-1; no reliable D call. The CDR3 covers 12 residues. Trimming took 4 bases from V and 5 from J, leaving 11 bases between them. The germline gives CDR1 SQVTM, CDR2 ANQGSEA. The CDR3 sequence is CSVVADTTEAFF. Written as DNA, the CDR3 is TGCAGCGTTGTTGCGGATACTACTGAAGCTTTCTTT.

The rearrangement links TRBV4-1 to TRBJ2-3, with unresolved D. The germline V gene has CDR1 MGHRA and CDR2 YSYEKL. This CDR3 contains 12 residues. Trimming removed 1 base at V and 5 bases at J, with 4 bases between. The CDR3 is CASSQAGDTQYF. In nucleotides, the CDR3 is TGCGCCAGCAGCCAAGCGGGAGATACGCAGTATTTT.

The chain uses TRBV6-1 and TRBJ1-4; TRBD1 aligns across 8 bases. There are 18 residues in the CDR3. Germline-derived CDR1 and CDR2 are MNHNS and SASEGT. Germline trimming cut 6 bases from V and 2 bases from J; bases unmatched to any gene: 14. The CDR3 reads CASSENRGAQLTNEKLFF. The CDR3 bases are TGTGCCAGCAGCGAAAACAGGGGGGCCCAACTCACTAATGAAAAACTGTTTTTT.

The chain joins TRBV29-1 to TRBJ2-2; weak D call: TRBD1 (5 bases). The CDR3 has 13 amino acids. CDR1 is SQVTM, CDR2 ANQGSEA, per germline. Trimming shortened V by 6 bases and J by 0 bases, and 8 bases separated the two germline ends. CDR3 nucleotide sequence: TGCAGCGTCACAGGCGCGAACACCGGGGAGCTGTTTTTT. It codes for CSVTGANTGELFF.